This T cell receptor (beta chain) was documented in a study of T cell responses to AZD1222 COVID-19 vaccine. Study information: Pooled samples include second doses given at about 4 or 12 weeks.

The junction had 10 bases not matched to a gene; V was cut back by 8 bases and J by 3 bases. CDR1 and CDR2 (germline): KGHSY, FQNENV. This CDR3 is built from 14 residues. Study-level findings and limits: The breadth and depth of Spike-specific TCRs increased once two AZD1222 doses had been given. Without day 14 samples, only post-peak T cell repertoires were studied. There were mostly white British donors and more females than males, and clonal diversity was possibly underestimated.

TCRdb's table, derived via immunoSEQ multiplex PCR, lists solely in-frame clones and lacks some. The repertoire consists of 90,000 to 100,000 clones, with around 87% occurring once and the leading ten covering less than 3.5%. This clone turned up a few times. As yet, its antigen is unknown. Sequencing used peripheral blood, obtained on day 0 of AZD1222 vaccination. This clonotype was sampled from an adult in good health. V gene TRBV16 combines with J gene TRBJ2-7; TRBD1 matches at 7 bases. In nucleotides, the CDR3 is TGTGCCAGCTGTCCCGGGGACAGACACTACGAGCAGTACTTC. Residues: CASCPGDRHYEQYF.